This T cell receptor (beta chain) was sequenced during a study of T cell clonotyping in hematopoietic cell transplantation. General study findings and limits: Few recipient clonotypes overlapped donors; over 95% were de novo at given depth. Recipient TCR diversity dropped after transplant; expanded clonotypes rose from day 30 to 180. Cells were unsorted, so CD4 and CD8 contributions were not separated.

On this clone: Antigen: not known.

Time point meaning: recipient sample about 28 days before transplant, after cytoreduction. Trimming removed 5 bases at V and 6 bases at J, with 13 bases between. CDR3 size: 13 residues. The germline V gene encodes CDR1 MNHNY and CDR2 SVGAGI (reference sequence). TCRdb's table, derived via immunoSEQ multiplex PCR, lists solely in-frame clones and lacks some. The sample records about 80,000 clones, 95% to 97% being singletons. The V gene is TRBV6-6, the J gene TRBJ1-2; tentative D call: TRBD1 (6 bases). The clonotype comes from a woman aged 50 to 60 with acute myeloid leukemia. Some clones in this sample may be carry-over from other donors' samples. The starting material was peripheral blood mononuclear cells, obtained before stem cell transplant. The CDR3 region is CASSHKGGHGYTF. CDR3 nucleotide sequence: TGTGCCAGCAGTCACAAAGGGGGACATGGCTACACCTTC.